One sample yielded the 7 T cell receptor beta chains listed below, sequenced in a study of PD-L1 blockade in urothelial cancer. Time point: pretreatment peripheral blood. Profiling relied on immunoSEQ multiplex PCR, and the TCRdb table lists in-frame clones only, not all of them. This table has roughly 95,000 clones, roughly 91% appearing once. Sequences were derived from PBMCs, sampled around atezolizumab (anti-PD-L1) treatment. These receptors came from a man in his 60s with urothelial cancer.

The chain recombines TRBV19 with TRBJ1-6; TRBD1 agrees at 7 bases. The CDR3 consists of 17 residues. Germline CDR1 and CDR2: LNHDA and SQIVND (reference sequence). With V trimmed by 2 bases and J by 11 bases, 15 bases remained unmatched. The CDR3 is CASSIRNQGERRPPLHF. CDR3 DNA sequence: TGTGCCAGTAGTATAAGGAACCAGGGGGAAAGACGGCCACCCCTCCACTTT.

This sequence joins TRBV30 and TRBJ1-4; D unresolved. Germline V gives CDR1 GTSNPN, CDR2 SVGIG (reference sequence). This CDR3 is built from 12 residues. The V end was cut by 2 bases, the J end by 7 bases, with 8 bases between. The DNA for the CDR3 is TGTGCCTGGAGTTGGAGCGCTGAAAAACTGTTTTTT. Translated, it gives CAWSWSAEKLFF.

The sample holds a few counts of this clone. The CDR3 bases are TGCAGTATGGACAACCAAGAGACCCAGTACTTC. It encodes CSMDNQETQYF. This rearrangement joins TRBV20-1 to TRBJ2-5, with D possibly being TRBD1 (5 bases). The germline gives CDR1 DFQATT, CDR2 SNEGSKA (reference sequence). Trimming shortened V by 8 bases and J by 0 bases, and 7 bases separated the two germline ends. The CDR3 consists of 11 residues.

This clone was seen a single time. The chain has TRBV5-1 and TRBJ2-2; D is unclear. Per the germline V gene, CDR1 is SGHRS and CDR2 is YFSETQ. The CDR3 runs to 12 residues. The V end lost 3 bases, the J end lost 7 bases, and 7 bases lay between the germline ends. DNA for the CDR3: TGCGCCAGCAGCTCAGAGGTCGGGGAGCTGTTTTTT. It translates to CASSSEVGELFF. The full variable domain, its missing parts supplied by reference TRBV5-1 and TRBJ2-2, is KAGVTQTPRYLIKTRGQQVTLSCSPISGHRSVSWYQQTPGQGLQFLFEYFSETQRNKGNFPGRFSGRQFSNSRSEMNVSTLELGDSALYLCASSSEVGELFFGEGSRLTVL.

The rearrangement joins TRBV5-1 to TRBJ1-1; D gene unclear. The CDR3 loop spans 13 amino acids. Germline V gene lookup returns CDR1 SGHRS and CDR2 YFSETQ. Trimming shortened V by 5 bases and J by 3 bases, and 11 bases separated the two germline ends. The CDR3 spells CASRGRQDTEAFF. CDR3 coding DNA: TGCGCCAGCAGGGGCCGTCAGGACACTGAAGCTTTCTTT.

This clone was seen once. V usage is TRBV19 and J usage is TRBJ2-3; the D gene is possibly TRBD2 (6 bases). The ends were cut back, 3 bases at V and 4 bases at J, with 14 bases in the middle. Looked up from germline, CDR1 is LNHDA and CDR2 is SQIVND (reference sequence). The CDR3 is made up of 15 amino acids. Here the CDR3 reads CASSMRRENADTQYF. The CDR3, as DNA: TGTGCCAGTAGTATGAGGAGGGAGAACGCAGATACGCAGTATTTT. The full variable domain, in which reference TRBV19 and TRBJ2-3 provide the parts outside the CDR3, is DGGITQSPKYLFRKEGQNVTLSCEQNLNHDAMYWYRQDPGQGLRLIYYSQIVNDFQKGDIAEGYSVSREKKESFPLTVTSAQKNPTAFYLCASSMRRENADTQYFGPGTRLTVL.

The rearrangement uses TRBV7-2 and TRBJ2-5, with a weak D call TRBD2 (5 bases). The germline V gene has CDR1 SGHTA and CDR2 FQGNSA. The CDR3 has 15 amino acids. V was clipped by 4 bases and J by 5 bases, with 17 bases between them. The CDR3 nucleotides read TGTGCCAGCAGCTCCAGCCCACAAGCGGTGGAGACCCAGTACTTC. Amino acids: CASSSSPQAVETQYF.